Each of the 31 T cell receptor beta chains below was sequenced from the same sample in a study of T cell repertoires in cytomegalovirus infection. TCRdb fed the reads into MiXCR, producing one record per CDR3 protein. The data show approximately 350,000 distinct CDR3 sequences, roughly 34% seen once. Their target antigens are unknown. The material sequenced was cultured PBMCs, taken from culture after CMV antigen stimulation. These TCRs come from a human donor in good health (CMV status not recorded). Some clones in this sample may be carry-over from other donors' samples.

The rearrangement links TRBV12-3 or TRBV12-4 to TRBJ1-1; 8 nucleotides agree with TRBD1. The CDR3 spans 15 residues. With V trimmed by 4 bases and J by 11 bases, 15 bases remained unmatched. For the CDR3, the DNA is TGTGCCAGCAGTTCTCCGCGGACAGGGAAGTATGACGCTTTCTTT. This translates into CASSSPRTGKYDAFF.

This clonotype was found many times. The chain couples TRBV6-6 to TRBJ2-7; TRBD2 matches 8 bases. CDR1 is MNHNY and CDR2 is SVGAGI in the germline V gene (reference sequence). The CDR3 runs 19 residues. V gave up 0 bases and J gave up 7 bases; unmatched junction bases: 20. The CDR3 reads CASSYSRGVAGQNYDEQYF. The CDR3, as DNA: TGTGCCAGCAGTTACTCGAGGGGAGTAGCGGGACAAAACTACGATGAGCAGTACTTC.

The table lists this clonotype with a few counts. The chain uses TRBV4-1 and TRBJ2-5, with 10 bases that match TRBD2. This CDR3 has 17 residues. The germline V gene has CDR1 MGHRA and CDR2 YSYEKL. V lost 0 bases, J lost 3 bases, and 7 bases stayed unmatched. CDR3 loop: CASSQEGLAGVEETQYF. The CDR3 DNA reads as TGCGCCAGCAGCCAAGAAGGTCTAGCGGGAGTTGAAGAGACCCAGTACTTC.

This clonotype was seen only a few times. Mismatch with germline at one junction end may stem from a read error. This sequence joins TRBV29-1 and TRBJ2-1; TRBD2 agrees at 7 bases. The CDR3 runs 12 residues. Germline V gives CDR1 SQVTM, CDR2 ANQGSEA. The CDR3 spells CSGGGIYHEQFF. The CDR3 bases are TGCAGCGGGGGGGGTATCTACCATGAGCAGTTCTTC.

This clonotype appeared many times. The gene calls are TRBV7-9 and TRBJ2-5, with 9 positions matching TRBD2. V was pared by 0 bases and J by 1 base, with 9 bases of the junction left unmatched. The CDR3 spans 18 residues. CDR1 SEHNR and CDR2 FQNEAQ come from the germline V gene (reference sequence). CDR3: CASSLAVAGVILQETQYF. The CDR3 nucleotides are TGTGCCAGCAGCTTAGCTGTAGCGGGAGTGATACTCCAAGAGACCCAGTACTTC.

In its sample, this clonotype was seen a few times. The V call is TRBV7-9, the J call TRBJ2-2; 9 nucleotides agree with TRBD2. The CDR3 is 14 amino acids. Germline lookup yields CDR1 SEHNR and CDR2 FQNEAQ (reference sequence). Unmatched junction bases numbered 2, after V lost 1 base and J lost 8 bases. CDR3 DNA: TGTGCCAGCAGCTTAGACCTAGCGGGAGGGGAGCTGTTTTTT. Its translation is CASSLDLAGGELFF.

The chain uses TRBV7-2 and TRBJ1-5; tentative D call: TRBD1 (5 bases). Germline V lookup: CDR1 SGHTA, CDR2 FQGNSA. Trimming pared 5 bases from V and 5 bases from J, leaving 16 bases between. CDR3 length: 15 residues. The CDR3 sequence is CASSHRLGGDQPQHF. The CDR3 DNA is TGTGCCAGCAGCCACAGACTCGGGGGAGATCAGCCCCAGCATTTT. The full variable domain, rest sourced from reference TRBV7-2 and TRBJ1-5, is GAGVSQSPSNKVTEKGKDVELRCDPISGHTALYWYRQSLGQGLEFLIYFQGNSAPDKSGLPSDRFSAERTGGSVSTLTIQRTQQEDSAVYLCASSHRLGGDQPQHFGDGTRLSIL.

Only a few counts were recorded for this clonotype. The CDR3 here is CSARGGARIYEQYF. The CDR3 DNA is TGCAGTGCTAGGGGGGGGGCGCGGATCTACGAGCAGTACTTC. V gene TRBV20-1 combines with J gene TRBJ2-7; D may be TRBD2 (7 bases). CDR1 and CDR2 from the germline V gene are DFQATT and SNEGSKA (reference sequence). The length of the CDR3 is 14 residues. Trimming left V 3 bases short and J 3 bases short, with 15 bases between.

This clonotype has more than one count but fewer than ten. The gene calls are TRBV7-8 and TRBJ2-3, with 7 nucleotides matching TRBD2. The CDR3 runs 15 residues. Per the germline V gene, CDR1 is SGHVS and CDR2 is FQNEAQ. V was clipped by 1 base and J by 2 bases; unmatched bases: 3. CDR3 sequence reads: CASSLEGGFTDTQYF. The CDR3 coding sequence is TGTGCCAGCAGCTTAGAGGGAGGGTTCACAGATACGCAGTATTTT. Using reference TRBV7-8 and TRBJ2-3 for the parts outside the CDR3, the full variable domain is GAGVSQSPRYKVAKRGQDVALRCDPISGHVSLFWYQQALGQGPEFLTYFQNEAQLDKSGLPSDRFFAERPEGSVSTLKIQRTQQEDSAVYLCASSLEGGFTDTQYFGPGTRLTVL.

The V gene is TRBV6-5, the J gene TRBJ2-3; possibly TRBD1 or TRBD2 for D (6 bases each). The CDR3 contains 17 residues. Germline assignment: CDR1 MNHEY and CDR2 SVGAGI. V lost 5 bases and J lost 0, with 18 bases in between. The CDR3 sequence is CASSLARGPTSTDTQYF. The CDR3 DNA follows: TGTGCCAGCAGTCTAGCACGGGGGCCGACTAGCACAGATACGCAGTATTTT.

This clonotype was seen more than once but under ten times. The DNA for the CDR3 is TGCGCCAGCAGCTACGGGAGGGCCGTAGAGGCCGGGGAGCTGTTTTTT. The encoded protein is CASSYGRAVEAGELFF. The rearrangement joins TRBV5-1 to TRBJ2-2, with 8 positions matching TRBD2. This CDR3 region has 16 residues. In germline, CDR1 is SGHRS, CDR2 YFSETQ. V lost 3 bases and J lost 6; bases outside the gene matches: 10.

This clonotype was counted between two and nine times. The chain uses TRBV12-3 or TRBV12-4 and TRBJ2-5; unclear D gene. The length of the CDR3 is 13 residues. V lost 7 bases and J lost 0, with 9 bases in between. CDR3 loop: CASKQAYQETQYF. CDR3 coding DNA: TGTGCCAGCAAGCAAGCATACCAAGAGACCCAGTACTTC.

The chain links TRBV6-6 to TRBJ2-2; 14 bases are shared with TRBD2. V lost 10 bases, J lost 13 bases, and 23 bases stayed unmatched. The CDR3 runs 18 residues. In germline, CDR1 is MNHNY, CDR2 SVGAGI (reference sequence). The CDR3 DNA reads as TGTGCCACCCCGGGACTAGCGGGAGTTGACACCCCCCGGGGCGGGCTGTTTTTT. Protein: CATPGLAGVDTPRGGLFF.

This clonotype has only a few counts. This chain connects TRBV6-2 or TRBV6-3 to TRBJ1-5; D remains unclear. Germline CDR1 is MNHEY and CDR2 is SVGEGT. V lost 5 bases, J lost 6 bases, and 11 bases lay in between. This CDR3 region has 13 residues. CDR3 amino acids: CASSLDFGQPQHF. The DNA of the CDR3 is TGTGCCAGCAGTCTCGACTTTGGTCAGCCCCAGCATTTT.

This chain links TRBV20-1 with TRBJ2-3, with D tentatively TRBD1 (6 bases). This CDR3 spans 15 amino acids. V lost 5 bases, J lost 0 bases, and 15 bases lay in between. Germline V gene sequence: CDR1 DFQATT, CDR2 SNEGSKA (reference sequence). The CDR3 coding sequence is TGCAGTGCTGAGTCCGGGACAATTAGCACAGATACGCAGTATTTT. It yields the protein CSAESGTISTDTQYF.

This clonotype has at least ten counts. This CDR3 is CASSFGTSGPYGYTF. Here the CDR3 DNA reads TGCGCCAGCAGCTTCGGGACCTCAGGCCCCTATGGCTACACCTTC. The V gene is TRBV5-1, the J gene TRBJ1-2, with D possibly TRBD1 on 5 matching bases. Germline CDR1 SGHRS, CDR2 YFSETQ. Between the trimmed V and J ends, which lost 2 bases and 4 bases, there was a span of 15 bases. There are 15 residues in the CDR3.

The CDR3 bases are TGCGCCAGCAGCTTGGTATCGGGGCAGGGAGAGACCCAGTACTTC. The encoded protein is CASSLVSGQGETQYF. The rearrangement joins TRBV5-1 to TRBJ2-5; tentatively, D is TRBD1 or TRBD2 (5 bases each). The CDR3 has 15 amino acids. Germline V gene lookup returns CDR1 SGHRS and CDR2 YFSETQ. The germline V and J ends were trimmed by 0 bases and 4 bases, with 13 bases remaining between them.

The J gene is TRBJ2-5, the V gene TRBV20-1, with TRBD1 matching over 8 bases. V gave up 5 bases and J gave up 2 bases; unmatched junction bases: 13. Germline values: CDR1 DFQATT, CDR2 SNEGSKA (reference sequence). The CDR3 covers 16 residues. The CDR3 DNA is TGCAGTGCTGTCCCCCAGTTGACAGGGGCACAAGAGACCCAGTACTTC. This gives the protein CSAVPQLTGAQETQYF.

This clonotype appeared a few times. This chain uses TRBV4-1 with TRBJ1-2; maybe TRBD1 (6 bases). Trimming cost V 0 bases and J 5 bases, with 10 bases left between them. Germline V gives CDR1 MGHRA, CDR2 YSYEKL. The CDR3 contains 14 residues. CDR3 coding DNA: TGCGCCAGCAGCCAAGACAGGGGTCCATATGGCTACACCTTC. This sequence encodes CASSQDRGPYGYTF.

The chain links TRBV6-1 to TRBJ2-5, with a tentative D call TRBD1 (5 bases). The CDR3 is 16 amino acids. V lost 7 bases and J lost 5, with 23 bases in between. Germline V gives CDR1 MNHNS, CDR2 SASEGT. CDR3 sequence: CASIRPWTRLGETQYF. For the CDR3, the DNA is TGTGCCAGCATTCGACCCTGGACACGGTTGGGGGAGACCCAGTACTTC.

In this sample, this clonotype turned up many times. This chain links TRBV5-6 with TRBJ2-7; tentative D call: TRBD2 (6 bases). The CDR3 extends over 15 amino acids. In germline, CDR1 is SGHDT, CDR2 YYEEEE. V was clipped by 0 bases and J by 2 bases, with 12 bases between them. The CDR3 spells CASSLVGAGPYEQYF. The DNA for the CDR3 is TGTGCCAGCAGCTTGGTCGGCGCGGGACCCTACGAGCAGTACTTC.

This clonotype has a handful of counts. This chain links TRBV4-3 with TRBJ2-2, with D possibly being TRBD2 (7 bases). The CDR3 runs to 16 residues. Germline lookup yields CDR1 LGHNA and CDR2 YSLEER. V was clipped by 4 bases and J by 4 bases, with 16 bases between them. The CDR3 reads CASSLPGGYFTGELFF. The CDR3 region has the DNA TGCGCCAGCAGCCTACCGGGGGGCTACTTCACCGGGGAGCTGTTTTTT.

This clonotype was seen just once. A read error may explain this, as a much larger clone is one base away. V and J are TRBV4-2 and TRBJ1-5; tentative D call: TRBD1 (5 bases). Germline V gives CDR1 LGHNA, CDR2 YNFKEQ. Deletions cut 3 bases from V and 5 bases from J, with 8 bases between. The CDR3 covers 13 residues. CDR3: CASSQGEDQPQHF. The CDR3 region has the DNA TGTGCCAGCAGCCAGGGGGAGGATCAGCCCCAGCATTTT.

The chain uses TRBV28 and TRBJ2-3, with 16 positions matching TRBD2. V lost 5 bases to trimming and J lost 0 bases; unmatched junction nucleotides: 5. CDR1 is MDHEN and CDR2 is SYDVKM in the germline V gene. CDR3 length: 18 amino acids. The CDR3 here is CASSGGLAGGPSTDTQYF. The CDR3, as DNA: TGTGCCAGCAGTGGGGGACTAGCGGGAGGGCCTAGCACAGATACGCAGTATTTT.

In this sample, this clonotype turned up a few times. The chain couples TRBV7-2 to TRBJ1-4, with D unresolved. Germline loops: CDR1 SGHTA, CDR2 FQGNSA. Trimming stripped 1 base from V and 4 bases from J, with 7 bases between. The CDR3 spans 14 residues. The CDR3 DNA reads as TGTGCCAGCAGCTTAGAATTGGGTAATGAAAAACTGTTTTTT. Translating it yields CASSLELGNEKLFF.

The genes are TRBV11-2 and TRBJ2-3; D remains ambiguous. CDR1 is SGHAT, CDR2 FQNNGV, per germline. Between the trimmed V and J ends, which lost 1 base and 0 bases, there was a span of 11 bases. The CDR3 spans 16 residues. CDR3 sequence: CASSLGSVMSTDTQYF. CDR3 sequence (DNA): TGTGCCAGCAGCTTAGGATCAGTAATGAGCACAGATACGCAGTATTTT.

This clonotype has only a few counts. V gene TRBV7-2 combines with J gene TRBJ2-5, with 7 nucleotides matching TRBD2. The germline CDR1 and CDR2 sequences are SGHTA and FQGNSA. Losses at the gene ends were 6 bases for V and 1 base for J; bases not matched to a gene: 8. The CDR3 extends over 15 amino acids. The CDR3 bases are TGTGCCAGCAGTGTGGGTGGGACTACCCAAGAGACCCAGTACTTC. Translation gives CASSVGGTTQETQYF.

Only a few counts were recorded for this clonotype. The genes are TRBV6-2 or TRBV6-3 and TRBJ2-7; D remains ambiguous. CDR1 and CDR2 (germline): MNHEY, SVGEGT. This CDR3 has 15 residues. Deletions cut 0 bases from V and 2 bases from J, with 11 bases between. CDR3 nucleotides: TGTGCCAGCAGTTACTCGGGGATTAGACCCTACGAGCAGTACGTC. Protein product: CASSYSGIRPYEQYV.

The V and J genes are TRBV18 and TRBJ2-1, with D maybe TRBD2 (6 bases). Trimming removed 3 bases from V and 6 bases from J, with 12 bases in between. Per the germline V gene, CDR1 is KGHSH and CDR2 is LQKENI. The CDR3 is made up of 14 amino acids. CDR3 sequence reads: CASSPLGSLNEQFF. The CDR3, as DNA: TGTGCCAGCTCACCCCTCGGGAGTCTCAATGAGCAGTTCTTC.

In its sample, this clonotype was seen once. The gene calls are TRBV28 and TRBJ2-5, with TRBD1 as a possible D gene (5 bases). V was cut by 2 bases and J by 5 bases, with 24 bases left in between. Germline V gene lookup returns CDR1 MDHEN and CDR2 SYDVKM. The CDR3 is 18 amino acids. DNA for the CDR3: TGTGCCAGCAGTTTAACGCCAGGGCGCGACCCAAGAACGGAGACCCAGTACTTC. Protein product: CASSLTPGRDPRTETQYF.

V is TRBV12-3 or TRBV12-4 and J is TRBJ2-5; 8 bases match TRBD2. The CDR3 has 14 residues. Trimming cost V 7 bases and J 5 bases; bases outside gene matches: 9. CDR3 coding DNA: TGTGCCAGCACCGGACTAGCAGGTTCGGAGACCCAGTACTTC. This encodes CASTGLAGSETQYF.